This TCR beta chain was captured by sequencing in a study of shared clonotypes between healthy human individuals. The repertoire was sequenced with immunoSEQ multiplex PCR; TCRdb's copy has only in-frame clones and lacks some. This sample has about 600,000 clones, with roughly 98% found just once. Naive CD8 cells lacked CD45RO, underwent positive selection for CCR7 and left out terminally differentiated effector memory CD45RA+ cells. Germline CDR1 and CDR2: MNHNY and SVGAGI (reference sequence). The V and J ends lost 5 bases and 0 bases respectively, with 11 bases between them. The CDR3 extends over 14 amino acids.

The clonotype originates from a man aged 25 to 45 in good health. The chain couples TRBV6-6 to TRBJ2-7; D may be TRBD1 (6 bases). The sequencing sample was made of naive CD8+ T cells sorted from blood. CDR3 sequence (DNA): TGTGCCAGCAGTCTACAGGGTAGCTCCTACGAGCAGTACTTC. Its translation: CASSLQGSSYEQYF.